The 3 T cell receptor beta chains presented below share a single source sample, sequenced in a study of post-analysis software for immune sequencing data. Presence of unique molecular identifiers characterized the TCR beta cDNA libraries. TCRdb re-derived calls from the PCR reads in MiXCR, one entry per CDR3 protein. This repertoire shows roughly 870,000 distinct CDR3 sequences, 53% found once; its top ten account for approximately 4.3%. The antigens these receptors bind are not known. Study-wide findings and caveats: Five TRBV segments were significantly more frequent in patients than in controls. TRBV5-6, TRBV5-1 and TRBV20-1 were among these segments.

Source material: blood. The receptors stem from a girl between 10 and 17 years old with multiple sclerosis.

The chain couples TRBV20-1 to TRBJ1-6, with 8 bases lining up with TRBD1. V shed 0 bases and J 10 bases; nucleotides not matched to a gene: 17. The CDR3 contains 18 residues. Per the germline V gene, CDR1 is DFQATT and CDR2 is SNEGSKA (reference sequence). This CDR3 reads CSARDDDRGPGFNSPLHF. CDR3 nucleotides: TGCAGTGCTAGAGATGACGACAGGGGCCCGGGCTTCAACTCACCCCTCCACTTT.

The gene calls are TRBV7-9 and TRBJ2-7; 7 bases map to TRBD1. This CDR3 contains 13 residues. Germline V gives CDR1 SEHNR, CDR2 FQNEAQ (reference sequence). Trimming took 5 bases from V and 6 from J; bases not matched to a gene: 7. The CDR3 sequence is CASSNRTGIEQYF. The CDR3 nucleotides are TGTGCCAGCAGCAACCGGACAGGCATCGAGCAGTACTTC.

The genes are TRBV7-9 and TRBJ2-7; 9 positions match TRBD1. Germline V lookup: CDR1 SEHNR, CDR2 FQNEAQ (reference sequence). J was trimmed by 2 bases and V by 5 bases; bases with no gene match: 16. The CDR3 contains 18 residues. CDR3 in DNA: TGTGCCAGCAGCAACCGCCCTGGTGGACAGGGGACCACCTACGAGCAGTACTTC. This sequence encodes CASSNRPGGQGTTYEQYF.